This TCR beta chain originates from a study of blood T cell repertoires in COVID-19. The CDR3 spans 22 residues. Germline V gene sequence: CDR1 ENHRY, CDR2 SYGVKD. The trim removed 5 bases at V and 6 bases at J, leaving 29 bases unmatched. TCRdb's copy holds only in-frame clones and misses some; the assay was immunoSEQ multiplex PCR. The sample contains 220,000 or so clones, 90% to 95% of which appear only once. The specimen was peripheral blood. The TCR originated in a man aged 55 to 70 with COVID-19, enrolled during active disease. This sequence joins TRBV10-3 and TRBJ2-3; 10 nucleotides align to TRBD1. As DNA, the CDR3 is TGTGCCATCAGTCAGATGCGTAGACAGGGGGCAGGACGGGGCCTTCTGACGGATACGCAGTATTTT. Its translation is CAISQMRRQGAGRGLLTDTQYF.